A single T cell receptor beta chain is shown here with its context. Its target antigen remains unknown. No quality values exist for individual bases; no much larger clone is one base distant. Read against the paper, the sample's time point label means: cycle 4 day 1 (C4D1), after 6 weeks of nivolumab. All trial patients had relapsed after autologous stem cell transplantation, with cohorts A, B and C differing in prior brentuximab vedotin exposure. The trial cohort included around 56 patients with relapsed/refractory classical Hodgkin lymphoma, and each patient had a best overall response of complete response, partial response or progressive disease. Single-agent nivolumab was administered to trial patients in the multi-cohort phase II CheckMate 205 trial. An independent review committee assessed best overall response using the 2007 International Working Group response criteria. Trial PBMCs were obtained immediately prior to nivolumab initiation (C1D1) and on therapy at cycle 2 day 1 and cycle 4 day 1. Peripheral blood was collected in 8 mL Vacutainer Cell Preparation Tubes, from which PBMCs were isolated by centrifugation and then cryopreserved.

The cysteine opens and the valine closes a CDR3 of 12 amino acids. CDR3 DNA only is kept here, 36 bases in frame from base 1. Here V drops 5 bases and J drops 6 bases, and the junction holds 4 bases not matched to any gene. CDR1 and CDR2 are read off the germline V gene as MGHDK and SYGVNS. This sample is drawn from a study of PD-1 blockade in classical Hodgkin lymphoma (dated by TCRdb to 2018 to 2020). Context from the whole study: Nivolumab dosing was 3 mg/kg intravenously every 2 weeks, continuing until either disease progression or unacceptable toxicity. To define a peripheral blood immune signature of response to PD-1 blockade in classical Hodgkin lymphoma, the study combined TCR beta sequencing with CyTOF. Here is what the overall study found, with its caveats: Trial patients with a complete response had baseline diversity similar to that of newly diagnosed patients, while partial responders and progressors had significantly lower diversity. By C4D1, a significant rise was seen in CD4+ TCR diversity but not in CD8+ TCR diversity (p=0.0027 vs p=0.16), and the rise was most apparent among complete responders (p=0.02). The study was restricted to a single clinical trial cohort, and the causes of repertoire differences, possibly disease activity or prior therapy, were left undefined. Baseline TCR diversity was reported as lower in newly diagnosed patients than in healthy donors, and lower still in relapsed/refractory patients. Lower diversity was observed in patients in whom nivolumab was started less than 1 year after ASCT, and these patients were excluded from later analyses so that confounding by immune reconstitution would be avoided.

Genomic DNA was extracted with the Qiagen DNeasy kit from unsorted PBMCs and from negatively selected CD4+ and CD8+ fractions. TCR beta CDR3 regions were subjected to amplification by immunoSEQ multiplex PCR with primers that anneal to V and J segments. Amplification bias was minimized using a synthetic immune receptor repertoire, and residual bias was removed computationally after sequencing. On the study's bioinformatics: Repertoire diversity was quantified as the Shannon entropy index using custom Python scripts. The unsorted, CD4+ and CD8+ repertoires were each analyzed separately, with the exception of combined analyses, where CD4+ and CD8+ sequences were merged in silico. Clonal expansion was defined as a frequency increase of at least 2-fold after treatment compared with C1D1, and clones undetected at baseline were assigned a pseudocount of 0.5. Clones with 0 or 1 copy at C1D1 were defined as singleton clones, while clones with 2 or more copies were defined as non-singleton clones. Clones expanded in unsorted samples were assigned a CD4+, CD8+ or unknown annotation through matching of protein sequences in sorted samples from the same patient. Wilcoxon tests were applied to paired samples to test diversity changes from C1D1 to C4D1. TCRdb took over this immuneACCESS table, retaining in-frame rearrangements with V and J assigned. Such tables are incomplete; in checked studies, under half of the missing clones stem from an unresolved V gene, and the remainder is unexplained. V and J calls and clone size are given by that table; D and trimming were obtained from the DNA. This sample is represented by roughly 20,000 clones; 65% to 80% of them were singletons. The ten top clones hold approximately 22% of the sample.

The V and J segments used are TRBV25-1 and TRBJ2-7; the junction holds 7 bases that match TRBD1. The input for sequencing was peripheral blood mononuclear cells (PBMCs), taken before the fourth cycle of nivolumab. The sequence was collected from a human donor with classical Hodgkin lymphoma. The CDR3 region reads CASSQTGAEQYV. The nucleotide sequence reads TGTGCCAGCAGTCAAACAGGGGCCGAGCAGTACGTC.